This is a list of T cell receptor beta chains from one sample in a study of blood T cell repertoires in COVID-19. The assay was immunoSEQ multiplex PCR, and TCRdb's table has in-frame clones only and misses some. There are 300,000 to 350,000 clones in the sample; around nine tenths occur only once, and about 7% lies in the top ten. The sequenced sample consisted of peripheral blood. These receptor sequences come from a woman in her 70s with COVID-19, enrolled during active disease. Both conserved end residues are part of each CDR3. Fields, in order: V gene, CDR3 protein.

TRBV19	CASSGDRGVSPLHF
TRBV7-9	CASSFGGFNSPLHF
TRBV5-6	CASSRWTSGGTFTDTQYF
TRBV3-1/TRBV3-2	CASSQDRFGTGVEKLFF
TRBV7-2	CASSLVTGAEAFF
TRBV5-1	CASSSGQETYEQYF
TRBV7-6	CASSPRLARGPNEQFF
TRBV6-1	CASSEWGQGSTEAFF
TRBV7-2	CASSNTGQAPLHF
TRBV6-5	CATLPHGGAGNEQFF
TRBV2	CASSRDRSGNTIYF
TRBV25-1	CASSGLAGGPSEQFF
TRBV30	CAWTPGSSTDTQYF
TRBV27	CASSSPGLAGGHGYNEQFF
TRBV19	CASLDRPASTDTQYF
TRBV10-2	CASSEMYSAEAFF
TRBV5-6	CASSNGQFNSPLHF
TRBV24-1	CATSDGGDNNYGYTF
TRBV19	CASISSSYEQYF
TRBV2	CASRSSGGADDTQYF
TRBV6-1	CASSEEGFRGRGGYTF
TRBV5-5	CASSPGGSYEQYF
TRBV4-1	CASSPGRGRTYEQYF
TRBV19	CASSIAGQVFF
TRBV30	CAWHTFRVRKGEAFF
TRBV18	CASSQGRDEKLFF
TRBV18	CASKSSGTYEQYF
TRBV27	CASSSARTGILNTEAFF
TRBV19	CASSPTANYGYTF
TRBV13	CASSLTGTPNYGYTF
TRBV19	CASSISTLYEQYF